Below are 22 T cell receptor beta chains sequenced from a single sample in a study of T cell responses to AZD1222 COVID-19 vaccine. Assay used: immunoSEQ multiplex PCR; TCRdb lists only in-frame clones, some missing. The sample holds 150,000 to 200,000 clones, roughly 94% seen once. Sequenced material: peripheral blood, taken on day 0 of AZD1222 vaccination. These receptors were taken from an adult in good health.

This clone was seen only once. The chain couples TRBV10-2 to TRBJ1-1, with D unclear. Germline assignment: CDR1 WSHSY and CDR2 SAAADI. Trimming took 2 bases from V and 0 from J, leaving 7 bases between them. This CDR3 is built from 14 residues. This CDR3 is CASSETELNTEAFF. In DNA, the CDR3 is TGCGCCAGCAGTGAGACGGAATTGAACACTGAAGCTTTCTTT.

This CDR3 reads CASSSGLSPNTQYF. In nucleotides, the CDR3 is TGCGCCAGCAGCTCCGGACTCTCCCCCAATACGCAGTATTTT. This chain uses TRBV10-2 with TRBJ2-3, with D possibly matching TRBD2 (5 bases). Germline lookup yields CDR1 WSHSY and CDR2 SAAADI. CDR3 size: 14 residues. V was clipped by 6 bases and J by 7 bases, with 17 bases between them.

The CDR3 sequence is CASSWRGDFSYEQYF. DNA of the CDR3: TGTGCCAGCTCTTGGCGAGGGGACTTCTCCTACGAGCAGTACTTC. V and J are TRBV28 and TRBJ2-7, with D possibly being TRBD2 (6 bases). The CDR3 totals 15 residues. Germline V gives CDR1 MDHEN, CDR2 SYDVKM. V was clipped by 8 bases and J by 0 bases, with 17 bases between them. The variable domain in full, completed from reference TRBV28 and TRBJ2-7, reads DVKVTQSSRYLVKRTGEKVFLECVQDMDHENMFWYRQDPGLGLRLIYFSYDVKMKEKGDIPEGYSVSREKKERFSLILESASTNQTSMYLCASSWRGDFSYEQYFGPGTRLTVT.

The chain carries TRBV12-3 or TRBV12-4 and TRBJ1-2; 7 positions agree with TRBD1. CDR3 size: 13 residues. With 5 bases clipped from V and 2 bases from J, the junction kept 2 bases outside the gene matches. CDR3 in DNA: TGTGCCAGCAGTCCGGACAGGAACTATGGCTACACCTTC. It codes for CASSPDRNYGYTF.

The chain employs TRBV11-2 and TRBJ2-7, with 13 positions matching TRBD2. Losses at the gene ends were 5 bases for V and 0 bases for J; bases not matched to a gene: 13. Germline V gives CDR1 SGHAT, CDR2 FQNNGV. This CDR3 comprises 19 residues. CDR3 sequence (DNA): TGTGCCAGCAGCCCCTCACCGGGACTAGCGGGGTATAGCTCCTACGAGCAGTACTTC. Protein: CASSPSPGLAGYSSYEQYF. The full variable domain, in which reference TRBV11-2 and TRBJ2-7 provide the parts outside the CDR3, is EAGVAQSPRYKIIEKRQSVAFWCNPISGHATLYWYQQILGQGPKLLIQFQNNGVVDDSQLPKDRFSAERLKGVDSTLKIQPAKLEDSAVYLCASSPSPGLAGYSSYEQYFGPGTRLTVT.

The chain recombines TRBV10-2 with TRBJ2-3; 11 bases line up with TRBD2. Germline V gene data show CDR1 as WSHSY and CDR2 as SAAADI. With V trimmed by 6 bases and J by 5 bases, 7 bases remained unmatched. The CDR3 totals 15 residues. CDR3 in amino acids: CASSLSLAGGDTQYF. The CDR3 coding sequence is TGCGCCAGCAGCCTATCCCTAGCGGGAGGAGATACGCAGTATTTT.

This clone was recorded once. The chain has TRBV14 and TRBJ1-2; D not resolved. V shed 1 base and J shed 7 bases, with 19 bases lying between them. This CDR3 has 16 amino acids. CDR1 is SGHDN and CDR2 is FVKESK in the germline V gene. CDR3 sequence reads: CASSQVGSLGGSGYTF. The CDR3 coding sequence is TGTGCCAGCAGCCAAGTAGGGTCCCTCGGCGGATCTGGCTACACCTTC.

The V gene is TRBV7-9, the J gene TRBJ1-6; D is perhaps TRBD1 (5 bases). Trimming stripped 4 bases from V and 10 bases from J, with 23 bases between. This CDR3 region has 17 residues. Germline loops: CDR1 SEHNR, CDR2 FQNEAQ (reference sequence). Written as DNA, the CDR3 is TGTGCCAGCAGCTCCCTGCGACAGCCGCCTGAGGGGTCACCCCTCCACTTT. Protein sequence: CASSSLRQPPEGSPLHF.

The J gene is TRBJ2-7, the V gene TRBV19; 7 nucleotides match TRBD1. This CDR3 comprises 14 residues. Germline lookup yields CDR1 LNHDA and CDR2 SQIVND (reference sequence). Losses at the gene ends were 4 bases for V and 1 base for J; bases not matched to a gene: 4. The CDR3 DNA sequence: TGTGCCAGTAGTACCTGGGACAGATCCTACGAGCAGTACTTC. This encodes CASSTWDRSYEQYF. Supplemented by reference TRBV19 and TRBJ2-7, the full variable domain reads DGGITQSPKYLFRKEGQNVTLSCEQNLNHDAMYWYRQDPGQGLRLIYYSQIVNDFQKGDIAEGYSVSREKKESFPLTVTSAQKNPTAFYLCASSTWDRSYEQYFGPGTRLTVT.

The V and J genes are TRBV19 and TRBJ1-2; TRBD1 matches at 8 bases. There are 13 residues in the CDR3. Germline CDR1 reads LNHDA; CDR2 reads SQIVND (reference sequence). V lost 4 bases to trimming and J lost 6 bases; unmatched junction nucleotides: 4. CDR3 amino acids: CASSKDRDHGYTF. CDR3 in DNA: TGTGCCAGTAGTAAGGACAGGGATCATGGCTACACCTTC.

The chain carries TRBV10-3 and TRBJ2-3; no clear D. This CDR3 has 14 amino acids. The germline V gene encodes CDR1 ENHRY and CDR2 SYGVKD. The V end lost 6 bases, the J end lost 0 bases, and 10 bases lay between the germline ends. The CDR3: CAIRQTSSTDTQYF. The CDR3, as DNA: TGTGCCATCAGGCAGACCTCTAGCACAGATACGCAGTATTTT.

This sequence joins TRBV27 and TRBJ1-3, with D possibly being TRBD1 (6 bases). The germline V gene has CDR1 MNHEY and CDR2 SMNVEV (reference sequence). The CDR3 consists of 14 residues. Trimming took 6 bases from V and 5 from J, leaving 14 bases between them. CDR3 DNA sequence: TGTGCCAGCAGCCAAGGGGGGTCTAGAAACACCATATATTTT. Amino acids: CASSQGGSRNTIYF.

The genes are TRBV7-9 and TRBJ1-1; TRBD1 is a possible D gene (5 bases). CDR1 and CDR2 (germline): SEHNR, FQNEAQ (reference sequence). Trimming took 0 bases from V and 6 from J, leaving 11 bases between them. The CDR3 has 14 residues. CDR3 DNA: TGTGCCAGCAGCTTAGCGGGATGGGACGCTGAAGCTTTCTTT. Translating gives CASSLAGWDAEAFF.

The CDR3 nucleotides are TGTGCCAGCAGTTTCAGGGGTCAAGAGACCCAGTACTTC. It codes for CASSFRGQETQYF. The gene calls are TRBV6-5 and TRBJ2-5, with D perhaps matching TRBD1 (6 bases). There are 13 residues in the CDR3. V lost 4 bases, J lost 2 bases, and 8 bases lay in between. Looked up from germline, CDR1 is MNHEY and CDR2 is SVGAGI.

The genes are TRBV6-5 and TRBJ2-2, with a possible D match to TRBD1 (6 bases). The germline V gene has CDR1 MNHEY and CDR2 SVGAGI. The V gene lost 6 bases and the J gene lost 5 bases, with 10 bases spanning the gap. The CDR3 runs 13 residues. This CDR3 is CASSSGETGELFF. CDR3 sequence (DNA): TGTGCCAGCAGCTCAGGGGAAACCGGGGAGCTGTTTTTT.

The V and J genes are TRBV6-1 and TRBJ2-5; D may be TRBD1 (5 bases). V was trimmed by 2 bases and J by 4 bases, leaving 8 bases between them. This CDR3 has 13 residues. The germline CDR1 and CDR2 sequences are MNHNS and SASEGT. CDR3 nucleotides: TGTGCCAGCAGTGAAAGGACAAGAGAGACCCAGTACTTC. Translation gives CASSERTRETQYF.

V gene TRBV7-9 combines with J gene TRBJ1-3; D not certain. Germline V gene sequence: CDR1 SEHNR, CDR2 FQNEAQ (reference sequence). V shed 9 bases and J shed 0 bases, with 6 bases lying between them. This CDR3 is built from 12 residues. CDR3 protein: CASRTSGNTIYF. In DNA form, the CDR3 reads TGTGCCAGTCGGACCTCTGGAAACACCATATATTTT.

CDR3 loop: CATSDGQSNTEAFF. The CDR3 region has the DNA TGTGCCACCTCCGATGGACAGTCCAACACTGAAGCTTTCTTT. V usage is TRBV10-3 and J usage is TRBJ1-1; D might be TRBD1 (6 bases). In germline, CDR1 is ENHRY, CDR2 SYGVKD. This CDR3 comprises 14 residues. Trimming took 10 bases from V and 2 from J, leaving 17 bases between them.

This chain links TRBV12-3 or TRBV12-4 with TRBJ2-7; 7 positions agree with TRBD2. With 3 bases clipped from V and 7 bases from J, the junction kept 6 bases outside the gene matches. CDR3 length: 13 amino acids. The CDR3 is CASSLSGKWEQYF. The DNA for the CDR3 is TGTGCCAGCAGTTTGAGCGGGAAGTGGGAGCAGTACTTC.

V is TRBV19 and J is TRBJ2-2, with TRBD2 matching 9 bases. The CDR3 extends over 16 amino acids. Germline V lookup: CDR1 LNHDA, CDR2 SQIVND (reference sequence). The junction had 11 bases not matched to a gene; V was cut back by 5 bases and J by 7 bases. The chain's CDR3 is CASSSPPGLAFGELFF. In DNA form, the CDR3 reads TGTGCCAGTAGTTCTCCCCCGGGACTAGCCTTCGGGGAGCTGTTTTTT.

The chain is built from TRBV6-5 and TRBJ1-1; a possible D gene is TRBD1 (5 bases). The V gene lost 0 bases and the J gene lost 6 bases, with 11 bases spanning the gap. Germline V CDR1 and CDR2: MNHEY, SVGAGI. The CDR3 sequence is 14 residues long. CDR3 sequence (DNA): TGTGCCAGCAGTTACTCGTGGGGCGGGTCTGAAGCTTTCTTT. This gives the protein CASSYSWGGSEAFF.

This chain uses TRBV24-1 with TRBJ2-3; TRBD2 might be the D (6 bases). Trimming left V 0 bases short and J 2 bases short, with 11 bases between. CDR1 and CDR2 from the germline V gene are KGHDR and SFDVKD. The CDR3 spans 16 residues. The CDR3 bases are TGTGCCACCAGTGATTTGACGGGAGCGCTCACAGATACGCAGTATTTT. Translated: CATSDLTGALTDTQYF.